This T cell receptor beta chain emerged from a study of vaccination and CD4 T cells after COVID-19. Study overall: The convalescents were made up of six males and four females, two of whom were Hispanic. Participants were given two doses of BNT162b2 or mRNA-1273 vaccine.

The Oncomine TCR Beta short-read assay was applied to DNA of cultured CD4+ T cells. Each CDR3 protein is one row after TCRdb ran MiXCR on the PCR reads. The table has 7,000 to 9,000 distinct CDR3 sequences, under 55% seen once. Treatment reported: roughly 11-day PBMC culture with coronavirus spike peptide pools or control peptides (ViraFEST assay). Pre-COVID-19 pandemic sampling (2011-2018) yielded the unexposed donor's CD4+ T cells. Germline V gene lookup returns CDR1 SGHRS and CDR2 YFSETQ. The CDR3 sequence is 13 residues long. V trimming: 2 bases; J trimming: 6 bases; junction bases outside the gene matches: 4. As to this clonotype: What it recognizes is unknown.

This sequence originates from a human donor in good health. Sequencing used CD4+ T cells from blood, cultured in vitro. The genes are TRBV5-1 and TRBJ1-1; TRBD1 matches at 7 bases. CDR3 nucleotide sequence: TGCGCCAGCAGCTTACACCAGGGGGCTGAAGCTTTCTTT. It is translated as CASSLHQGAEAFF.